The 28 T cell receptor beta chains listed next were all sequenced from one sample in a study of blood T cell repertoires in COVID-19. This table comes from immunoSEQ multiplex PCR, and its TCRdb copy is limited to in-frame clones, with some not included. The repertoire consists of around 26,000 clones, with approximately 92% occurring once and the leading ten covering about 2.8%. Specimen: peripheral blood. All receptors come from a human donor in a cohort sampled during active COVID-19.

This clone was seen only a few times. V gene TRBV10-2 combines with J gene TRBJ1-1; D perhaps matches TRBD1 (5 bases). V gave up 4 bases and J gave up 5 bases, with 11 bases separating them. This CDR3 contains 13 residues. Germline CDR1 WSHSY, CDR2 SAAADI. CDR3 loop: CASSGAGRTEAFF. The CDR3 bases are TGCGCCAGCAGTGGGGCAGGGAGGACTGAAGCTTTCTTT.

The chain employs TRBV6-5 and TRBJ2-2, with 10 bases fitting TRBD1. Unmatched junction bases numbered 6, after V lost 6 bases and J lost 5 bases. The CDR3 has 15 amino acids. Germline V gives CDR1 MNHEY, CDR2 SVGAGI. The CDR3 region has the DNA TGTGCCAGCAGGATTGGACAGGGGGGGACCGGGGAGCTGTTTTTT. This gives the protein CASRIGQGGTGELFF.

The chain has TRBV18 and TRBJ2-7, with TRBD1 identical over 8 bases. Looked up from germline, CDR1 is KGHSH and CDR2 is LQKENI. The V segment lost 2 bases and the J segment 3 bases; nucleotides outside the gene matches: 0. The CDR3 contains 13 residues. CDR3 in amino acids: CASSPTGGYEQYV. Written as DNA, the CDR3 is TGTGCCAGCTCACCAACAGGGGGCTACGAGCAGTACGTC.

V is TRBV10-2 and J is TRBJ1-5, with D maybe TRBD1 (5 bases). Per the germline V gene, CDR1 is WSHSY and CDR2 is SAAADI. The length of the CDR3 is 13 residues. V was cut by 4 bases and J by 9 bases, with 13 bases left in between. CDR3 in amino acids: CASSGTGTGPQHF. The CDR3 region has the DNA TGCGCCAGCAGTGGGACCGGGACTGGGCCCCAGCATTTT.

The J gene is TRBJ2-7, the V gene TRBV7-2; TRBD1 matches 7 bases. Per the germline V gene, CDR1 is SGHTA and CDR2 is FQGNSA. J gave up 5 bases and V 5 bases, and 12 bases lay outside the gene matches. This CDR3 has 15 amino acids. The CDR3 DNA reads TGTGCCAGCAGCCGGACCGGGACAGAGCCGCACGAGCAGTACTTC. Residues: CASSRTGTEPHEQYF.

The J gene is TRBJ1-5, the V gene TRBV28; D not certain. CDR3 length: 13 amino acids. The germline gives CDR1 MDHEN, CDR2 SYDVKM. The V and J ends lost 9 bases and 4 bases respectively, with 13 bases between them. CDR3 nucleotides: TGTGCCAGTGGCGGGCCCAGGAATCAGCCCCAGCATTTT. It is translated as CASGGPRNQPQHF.

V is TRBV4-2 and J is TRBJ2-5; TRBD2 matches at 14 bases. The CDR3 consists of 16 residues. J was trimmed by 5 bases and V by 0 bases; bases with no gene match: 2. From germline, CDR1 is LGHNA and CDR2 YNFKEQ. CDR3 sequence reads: CASSQDRLAGGETQYF. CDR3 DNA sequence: TGTGCCAGCAGCCAAGATCGACTAGCGGGGGGGGAGACCCAGTACTTC.

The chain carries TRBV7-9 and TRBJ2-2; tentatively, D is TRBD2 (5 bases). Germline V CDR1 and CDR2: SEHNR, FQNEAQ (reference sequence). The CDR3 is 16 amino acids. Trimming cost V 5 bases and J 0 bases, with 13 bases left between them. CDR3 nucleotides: TGTGCCAGCAGCGATGGGCCGGGGACGAACACCGGGGAGCTGTTTTTT. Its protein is CASSDGPGTNTGELFF.

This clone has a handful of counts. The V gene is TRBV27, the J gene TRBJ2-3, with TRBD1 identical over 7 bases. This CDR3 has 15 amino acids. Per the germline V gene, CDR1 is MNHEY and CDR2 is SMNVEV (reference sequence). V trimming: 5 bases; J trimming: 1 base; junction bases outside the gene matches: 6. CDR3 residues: CASSEGQLGTDTQYF. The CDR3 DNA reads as TGTGCCAGCAGTGAGGGACAGCTTGGCACAGATACGCAGTATTTT.

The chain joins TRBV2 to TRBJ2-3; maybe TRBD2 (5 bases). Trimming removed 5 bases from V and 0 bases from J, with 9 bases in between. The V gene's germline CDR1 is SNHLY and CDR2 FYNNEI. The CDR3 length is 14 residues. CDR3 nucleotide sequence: TGTGCCAGCAGTCCCGGGGATAGCACAGATACGCAGTATTTT. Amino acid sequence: CASSPGDSTDTQYF. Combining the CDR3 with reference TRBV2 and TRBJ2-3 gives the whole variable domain EPEVTQTPSHQVTQMGQEVILRCVPISNHLYFYWYRQILGQKVEFLVSFYNNEISEKSEIFDDQFSVERPDGSNFTLKIRSTKLEDSAMYFCASSPGDSTDTQYFGPGTRLTVL.

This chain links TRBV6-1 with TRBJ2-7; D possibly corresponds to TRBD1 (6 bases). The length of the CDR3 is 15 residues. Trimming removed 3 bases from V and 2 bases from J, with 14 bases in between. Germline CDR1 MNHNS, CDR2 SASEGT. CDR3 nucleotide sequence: TGTGCCAGCAGTGACCGACAGGTTACCACCTACGAGCAGTACTTC. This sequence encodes CASSDRQVTTYEQYF.

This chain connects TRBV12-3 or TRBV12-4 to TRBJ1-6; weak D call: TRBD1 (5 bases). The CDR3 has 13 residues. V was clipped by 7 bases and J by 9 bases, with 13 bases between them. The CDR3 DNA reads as TGTGCCAGCACCAAGACAGTTAGTTCACCCCTCCACTTT. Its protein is CASTKTVSSPLHF.

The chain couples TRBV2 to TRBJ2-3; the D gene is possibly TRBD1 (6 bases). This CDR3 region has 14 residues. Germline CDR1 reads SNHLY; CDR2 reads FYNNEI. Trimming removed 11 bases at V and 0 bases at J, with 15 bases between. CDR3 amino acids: CAGQYDRSTDTQYF. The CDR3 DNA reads TGTGCCGGCCAGTATGACAGGAGCACAGATACGCAGTATTTT. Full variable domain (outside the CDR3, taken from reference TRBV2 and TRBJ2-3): EPEVTQTPSHQVTQMGQEVILRCVPISNHLYFYWYRQILGQKVEFLVSFYNNEISEKSEIFDDQFSVERPDGSNFTLKIRSTKLEDSAMYFCAGQYDRSTDTQYFGPGTRLTVL.

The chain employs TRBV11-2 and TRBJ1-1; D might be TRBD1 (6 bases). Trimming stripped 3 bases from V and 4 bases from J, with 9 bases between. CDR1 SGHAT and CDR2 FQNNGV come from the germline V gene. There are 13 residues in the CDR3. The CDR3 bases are TGTGCCAGCAGCTTCCAGGGGAGCACTGAAGCTTTCTTT. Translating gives CASSFQGSTEAFF.

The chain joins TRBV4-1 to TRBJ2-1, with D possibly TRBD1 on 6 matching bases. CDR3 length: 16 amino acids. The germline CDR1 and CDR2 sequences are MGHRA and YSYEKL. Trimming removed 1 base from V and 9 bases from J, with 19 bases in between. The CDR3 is CASSQVTGIGFTEQFF. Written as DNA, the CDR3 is TGCGCCAGCAGCCAAGTCACAGGGATAGGTTTCACTGAGCAGTTCTTC.

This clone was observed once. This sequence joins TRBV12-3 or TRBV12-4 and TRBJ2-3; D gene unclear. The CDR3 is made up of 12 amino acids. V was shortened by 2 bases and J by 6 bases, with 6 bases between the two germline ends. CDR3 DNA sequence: TGTGCCAGCAGTTTAACTGCTGATACGCAGTATTTT. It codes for CASSLTADTQYF.

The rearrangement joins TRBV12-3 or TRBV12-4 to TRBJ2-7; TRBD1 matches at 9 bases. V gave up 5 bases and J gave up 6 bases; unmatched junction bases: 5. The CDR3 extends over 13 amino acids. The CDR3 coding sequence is TGTGCCAGCAGTGTCCGACAGGGGGGCGAGCAGTACGTC. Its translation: CASSVRQGGEQYV.

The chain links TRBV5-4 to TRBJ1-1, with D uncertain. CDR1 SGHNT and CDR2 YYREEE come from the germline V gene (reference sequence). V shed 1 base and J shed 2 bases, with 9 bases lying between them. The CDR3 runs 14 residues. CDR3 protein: CASSLPGTNTEAFF. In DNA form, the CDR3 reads TGTGCCAGCAGCTTGCCAGGCACCAACACTGAAGCTTTCTTT.

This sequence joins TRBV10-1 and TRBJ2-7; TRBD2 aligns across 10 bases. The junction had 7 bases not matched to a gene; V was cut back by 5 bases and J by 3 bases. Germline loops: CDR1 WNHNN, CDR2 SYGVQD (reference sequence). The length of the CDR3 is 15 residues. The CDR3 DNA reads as TGCGCCAGCAGTTCGGGGGCTAGCGGGAGCTACGAGCAGTACTTC. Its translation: CASSSGASGSYEQYF.

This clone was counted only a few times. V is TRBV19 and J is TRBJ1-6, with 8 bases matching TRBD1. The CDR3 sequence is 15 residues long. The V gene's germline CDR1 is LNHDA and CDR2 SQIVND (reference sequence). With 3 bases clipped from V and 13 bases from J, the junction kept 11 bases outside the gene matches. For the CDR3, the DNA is TGTGCCAGTAGTATTACCGGACAGGGTATAACTCCCCTCCACTTT. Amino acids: CASSITGQGITPLHF.

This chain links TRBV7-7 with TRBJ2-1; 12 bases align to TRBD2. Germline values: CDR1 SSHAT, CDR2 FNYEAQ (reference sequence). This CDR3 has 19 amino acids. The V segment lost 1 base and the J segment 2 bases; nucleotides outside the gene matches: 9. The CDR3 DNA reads TGTGCCAGCAGCTTAGTTCTAGCGGGGGGGCCGGCAGCCTACAATGAGCAGTTCTTC. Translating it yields CASSLVLAGGPAAYNEQFF.

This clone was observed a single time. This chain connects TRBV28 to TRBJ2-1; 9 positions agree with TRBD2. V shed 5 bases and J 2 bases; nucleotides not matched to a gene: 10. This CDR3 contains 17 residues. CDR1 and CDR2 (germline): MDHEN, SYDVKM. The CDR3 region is CASSVTSGGLAYNEQFF. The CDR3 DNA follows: TGTGCCAGCAGTGTGACTAGCGGAGGTCTGGCCTACAATGAGCAGTTCTTC.

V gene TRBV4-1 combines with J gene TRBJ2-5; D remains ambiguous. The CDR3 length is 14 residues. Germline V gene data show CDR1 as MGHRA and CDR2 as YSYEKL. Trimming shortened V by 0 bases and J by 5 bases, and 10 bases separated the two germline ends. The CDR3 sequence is CASSQEQISETQYF. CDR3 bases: TGCGCCAGCAGCCAAGAACAGATCTCGGAGACCCAGTACTTC.

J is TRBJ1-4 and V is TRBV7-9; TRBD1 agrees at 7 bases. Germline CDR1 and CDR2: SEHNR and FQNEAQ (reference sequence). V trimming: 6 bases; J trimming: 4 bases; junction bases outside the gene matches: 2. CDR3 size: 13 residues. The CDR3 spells CASRRQGNEKLFF. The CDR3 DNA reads TGTGCCAGCAGACGACAGGGTAATGAAAAACTGTTTTTT. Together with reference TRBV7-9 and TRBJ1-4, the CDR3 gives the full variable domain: DTGVSQNPRHKITKRGQNVTFRCDPISEHNRLYWYRQTLGQGPEFLTYFQNEAQLEKSRLLSDRFSAERPKGSFSTLEIQRTEQGDSAMYLCASRRQGNEKLFFGSGTQLSVL.

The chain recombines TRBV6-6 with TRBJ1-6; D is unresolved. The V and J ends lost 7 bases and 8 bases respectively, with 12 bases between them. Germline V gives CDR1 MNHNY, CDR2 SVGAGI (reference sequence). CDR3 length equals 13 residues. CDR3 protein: CASTPPGDSPLHF. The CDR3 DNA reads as TGTGCCAGCACCCCCCCCGGGGATTCACCCCTCCACTTT.

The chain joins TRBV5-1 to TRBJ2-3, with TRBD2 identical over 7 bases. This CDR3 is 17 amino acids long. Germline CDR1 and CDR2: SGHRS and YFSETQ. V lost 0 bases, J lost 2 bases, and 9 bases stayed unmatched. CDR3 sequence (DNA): TGCGCCAGCAGCTTGGACCCGTCAGCGGGGCTCACAGATACGCAGTATTTT. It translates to CASSLDPSAGLTDTQYF.

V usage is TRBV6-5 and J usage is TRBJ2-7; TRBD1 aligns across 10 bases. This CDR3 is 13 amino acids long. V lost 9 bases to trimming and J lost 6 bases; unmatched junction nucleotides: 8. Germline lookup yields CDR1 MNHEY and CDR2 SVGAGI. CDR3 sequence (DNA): TGTGCCAGTCAGACAGGGGGCAGGGGCGAGCAGTACGTC. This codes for CASQTGGRGEQYV.

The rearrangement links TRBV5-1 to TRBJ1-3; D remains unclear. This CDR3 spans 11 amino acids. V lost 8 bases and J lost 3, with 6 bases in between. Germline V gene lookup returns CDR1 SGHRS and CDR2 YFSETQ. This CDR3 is CASSVGNTIYF. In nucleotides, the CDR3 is TGCGCCAGTTCCGTTGGAAACACCATATATTTT.